This T cell receptor beta chain was sequenced during a study of T cell responses to AZD1222 COVID-19 vaccine. Regarding the study as a whole: Rises in breadth and depth of Spike-specific TCRs came after two AZD1222 doses. Just 5 to 7 people given AZD1222 tested seropositive at baseline. As reported, nearly half of all spike-specific TCRs target variant regions that are unmutated. Spike-spanning, vaccine-associated CD4 TCRs were dominant at 160-218 and 743-854.

The data were produced by immunoSEQ multiplex PCR, yet TCRdb's version contains in-frame clones alone and is incomplete. Of roughly 120,000 clones in the sample, roughly 89% were seen once. On this clone itself: Antigen specificity is unknown.

The sequence came from an adult in good health. The sequenced sample was peripheral blood, obtained on day 0 of AZD1222 vaccination.

CDR3 amino acids: CSEIPGGVGETQYF. Written as DNA, the CDR3 is TGCAGCGAAATCCCCGGGGGAGTAGGGGAGACCCAGTACTTC. The genes are TRBV29-1 and TRBJ2-5; possible D gene TRBD2, 6 bases. There are 14 residues in the CDR3. V lost 7 bases and J lost 5, with 20 bases in between. Germline assignment: CDR1 SQVTM and CDR2 ANQGSEA. The entire variable domain, with the rest obtained from reference TRBV29-1 and TRBJ2-5, is as follows: SAVISQKPSRDICQRGTSLTIQCQVDSQVTMMFWYRQQPGQSLTLIATANQGSEATYESGFVIDKFPISRPNLTFSTLTVSNMSPEDSSIYLCSEIPGGVGETQYFGPGTRLLVL.